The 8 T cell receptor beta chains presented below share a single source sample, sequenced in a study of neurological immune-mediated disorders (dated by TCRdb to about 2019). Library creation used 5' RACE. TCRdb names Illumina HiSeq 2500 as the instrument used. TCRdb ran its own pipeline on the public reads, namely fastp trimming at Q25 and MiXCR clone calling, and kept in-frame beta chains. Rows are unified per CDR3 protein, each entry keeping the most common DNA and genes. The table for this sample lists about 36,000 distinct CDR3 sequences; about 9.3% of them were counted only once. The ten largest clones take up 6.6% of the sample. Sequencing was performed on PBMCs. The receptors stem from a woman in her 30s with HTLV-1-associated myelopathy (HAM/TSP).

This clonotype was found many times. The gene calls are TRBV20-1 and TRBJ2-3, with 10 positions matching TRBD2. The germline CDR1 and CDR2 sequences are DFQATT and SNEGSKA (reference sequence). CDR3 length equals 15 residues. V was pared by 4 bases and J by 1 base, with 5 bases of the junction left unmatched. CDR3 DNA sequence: TGCAGTGCTAAAGCGGGGGGGGGGGGCACAGATACGCAGTATTTT. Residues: CSAKAGGGGTDTQYF.

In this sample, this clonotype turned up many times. The CDR3: CASSLRADLHGYTF. The CDR3 coding sequence is TGTGCCAGCAGCTTACGGGCTGACTTGCATGGCTACACCTTC. The chain has TRBV7-2 and TRBJ1-2; D remains unclear. The CDR3 is made up of 14 amino acids. CDR1 SGHTA and CDR2 FQGNSA come from the germline V gene. V dropped 2 bases and J dropped 6 bases, with 13 bases sitting between them.

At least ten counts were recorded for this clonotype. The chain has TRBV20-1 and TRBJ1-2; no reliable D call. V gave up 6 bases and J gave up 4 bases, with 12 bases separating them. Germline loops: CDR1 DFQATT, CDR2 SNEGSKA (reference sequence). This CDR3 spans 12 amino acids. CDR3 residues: CSANHGPYGYTF. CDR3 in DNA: TGCAGTGCCAATCATGGGCCCTATGGCTACACCTTC.

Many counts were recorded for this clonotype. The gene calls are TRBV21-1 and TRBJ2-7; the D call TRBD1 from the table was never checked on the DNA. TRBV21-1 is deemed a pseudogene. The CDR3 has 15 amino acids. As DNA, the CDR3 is TGTGCCAGCAGCAATCGCCCAGGGAGCTCCTACGAGCAGTACTTC. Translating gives CASSNRPGSSYEQYF.

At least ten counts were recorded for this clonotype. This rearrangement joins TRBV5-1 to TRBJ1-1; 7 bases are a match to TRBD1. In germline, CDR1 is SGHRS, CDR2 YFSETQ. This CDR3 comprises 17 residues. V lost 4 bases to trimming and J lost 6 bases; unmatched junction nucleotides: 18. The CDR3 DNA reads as TGCGCCAGCAGCCCGATCGCACGGGACAGATTTCTATCTGAAGCTTTCTTT. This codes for CASSPIARDRFLSEAFF. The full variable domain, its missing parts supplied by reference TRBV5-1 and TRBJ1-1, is KAGVTQTPRYLIKTRGQQVTLSCSPISGHRSVSWYQQTPGQGLQFLFEYFSETQRNKGNFPGRFSGRQFSNSRSEMNVSTLELGDSALYLCASSPIARDRFLSEAFFGQGTRLTVV.

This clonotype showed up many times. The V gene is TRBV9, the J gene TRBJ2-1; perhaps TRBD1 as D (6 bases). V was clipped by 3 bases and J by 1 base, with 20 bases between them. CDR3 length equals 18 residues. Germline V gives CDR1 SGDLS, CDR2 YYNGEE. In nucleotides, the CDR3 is TGTGCCAGCAGCGGGTTCAGGGGAAATATAGGTTCCTACAATGAGCAGTTCTTC. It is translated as CASSGFRGNIGSYNEQFF.

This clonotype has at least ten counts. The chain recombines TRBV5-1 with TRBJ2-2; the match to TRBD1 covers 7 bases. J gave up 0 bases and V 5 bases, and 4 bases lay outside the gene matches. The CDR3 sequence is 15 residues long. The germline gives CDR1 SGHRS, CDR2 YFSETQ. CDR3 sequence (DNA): TGCGCCAGCAGATCGGGACAGACGAACACCGGGGAGCTGTTTTTT. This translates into CASRSGQTNTGELFF.

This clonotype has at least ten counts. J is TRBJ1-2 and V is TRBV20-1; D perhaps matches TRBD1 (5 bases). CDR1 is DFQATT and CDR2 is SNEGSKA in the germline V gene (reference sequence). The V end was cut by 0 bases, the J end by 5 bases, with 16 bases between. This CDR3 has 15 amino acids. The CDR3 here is CSAREKGSGRYGYTF. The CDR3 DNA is TGCAGTGCTAGAGAGAAGGGGTCGGGCCGGTATGGCTACACCTTC.